Listed below are T cell receptor beta chains from one sample, sequenced in a study of blood T cell repertoires in COVID-19. Using immunoSEQ multiplex PCR, the repertoire was profiled, and TCRdb retains in-frame clones only, with some absent. The data hold tens of thousands of clones, with roughly 80% observed a single time. Sequenced material: peripheral blood. The receptors shown here come from a woman at least 80 years old with active or convalescent COVID-19. CDR3s include the opening cysteine and the closing phenylalanine or tryptophan. Each record gives: CDR3 DNA, CDR3 protein, D gene, clone size, V gene, J gene. D genes are given only for firm matches. A row's size may be missing; if present it is once, few, many or a size class.

TGTGCCAGCAGCGCGACAGGGACCCCCTACGAGCAGTACTTC	CASSATGTPYEQYF	TRBD1	.	TRBV7-6	TRBJ2-7
TGTGCCAGCAGTTTAAGGGGGAACACTGAAGCTTTCTTT	CASSLRGNTEAFF	.	once	TRBV27	TRBJ1-1
TGTGCCAGCAGCTTAGTACAGAGCCCCTACGAGCAGTACTTC	CASSLVQSPYEQYF	.	few	TRBV7-9	TRBJ2-7
TGCAGCGTGGGGGGGTACAGGAATGAAGCTTTCTTT	CSVGGYRNEAFF	.	few	TRBV29-1	TRBJ1-1
TGTGCCAGCAGCTTAGGCGGGACAGGGTTTGACGAGCAGTACTTC	CASSLGGTGFDEQYF	TRBD1	.	TRBV7-3	TRBJ2-7
TGCAGCCAAGGGACAGACTACGAGCAGTACTTC	CSQGTDYEQYF	TRBD1	.	TRBV20-1	TRBJ2-7
TGTGCCAGCAGTTACCAGAACTACGAGCAGTACTTC	CASSYQNYEQYF	.	.	TRBV6-2/TRBV6-3	TRBJ2-7
TGCAGCGTAAACGGTGATTATGGCTACACCTTC	CSVNGDYGYTF	.	.	TRBV29-1	TRBJ1-2
TGTGCCAGCAGCTTAATGCTCAGGGGGCAAGGGGAGACCCAGTACTTC	CASSLMLRGQGETQYF	TRBD1	.	TRBV7-3	TRBJ2-5
TGCGCCAGCAGCCGCGGACTAGCGGGACGGACCTACAATGAGCAGTTCTTC	CASSRGLAGRTYNEQFF	TRBD2	once	TRBV4-3	TRBJ2-1
TGCAGCGTTGATAGCCCGGCGGACAATGAGCAGTTCTTC	CSVDSPADNEQFF	.	.	TRBV29-1	TRBJ2-1
TGTGCCAGCAGTTTATCCCTTTTGCCAGGGGTCCCAGATACGCAGTATTTT	CASSLSLLPGVPDTQYF	.	.	TRBV27	TRBJ2-3
TGTGCCAGCAGTTTAGGTGTTTCAGGGCCGGGTCAGCCCCAGCATTTT	CASSLGVSGPGQPQHF	.	.	TRBV28	TRBJ1-5
TGTGCCAGCAGCCACGGATCGACAGGGGCCAACTACGAGCAGTACTTC	CASSHGSTGANYEQYF	TRBD1	.	TRBV7-2	TRBJ2-7
TGTGCCAGCAGCGCGGGGGGCCGTAGCACAGATACGCAGTATTTT	CASSAGGRSTDTQYF	.	once	TRBV9	TRBJ2-3
TGTGCCAGCAGCGGTAAAGCGGGGGTCGTCACAGATACGCAGTATTTT	CASSGKAGVVTDTQYF	TRBD2	.	TRBV7-2	TRBJ2-3
TGTGCCAGCAGCCCGGGCGACAGGGAAGAAGAGACCCAGTACTTC	CASSPGDREEETQYF	TRBD1	.	TRBV5-8	TRBJ2-5
TGTGCCTCAGAGGACAGGAGTTACGAGCAGTACTTC	CASEDRSYEQYF	TRBD1	few	TRBV30	TRBJ2-7